The TCR beta chain under discussion was sequenced for a study of T cell changes during pregnancy in multiple sclerosis. The assay was immunoSEQ multiplex PCR, and TCRdb's table has in-frame clones only and misses some. The sample has around 33,000 clones, about 92% seen once; the top ten hold 0.4% to 0.5%. Germline-derived CDR1 and CDR2 are SGHRS and YFSETQ. The CDR3 runs to 16 residues. V lost 4 bases and J lost 0, with 13 bases in between. Source: CD4+ T cells from peripheral blood mononuclear cells, taken after pregnancy. This TCR derives from a female donor with multiple sclerosis, enrolled in a pregnancy study. V is TRBV5-1 and J is TRBJ2-2; tentatively, D is TRBD2 (6 bases). In DNA, the CDR3 is TGCGCCAGCAGCGGTACCGGGAGCTCGAACACCGGGGAGCTGTTTTTT. It translates to CASSGTGSSNTGELFF.